The 25 T cell receptor beta chains in this list originate from one sample, sequenced in a study of memory CD4+ T cells and cytomegalovirus serostatus. Repertoires were generated with immunoSEQ multiplex PCR, while TCRdb's copy carries only in-frame clones and drops some. Here the sample spans under 100,000 clones, 75% to 90% being singletons. Single viable CD3+CD4+CD8-CD45RO+ cells were sorted as the memory CD4+ T cells. Source material: memory CD4+ T cells from blood. The receptors here all came from an adult in good health and CMV-seronegative.

The chain links TRBV7-6 to TRBJ1-3; D is undetermined. The germline V gene has CDR1 SGHVS and CDR2 FNYEAQ. Trimming cost V 2 bases and J 0 bases, with 11 bases left between them. The CDR3 spans 16 residues. The CDR3 loop is CASSLLLSGSGNTIYF. In DNA form, the CDR3 reads TGTGCCAGCAGCTTATTGCTCTCAGGCTCTGGAAACACCATATATTTT.

The V and J genes are TRBV7-3 and TRBJ1-3; a possible D gene is TRBD1 (6 bases). The CDR3 contains 15 residues. V lost 7 bases, J lost 0 bases, and 13 bases lay in between. From germline, CDR1 is SGHTA and CDR2 FQGTGA. CDR3 sequence: CASKQGGDSGNTIYF. The DNA for the CDR3 is TGTGCCAGCAAACAGGGTGGAGACTCTGGAAACACCATATATTTT.

The J gene is TRBJ1-1, the V gene TRBV27; D uncertain. Germline-derived CDR1 and CDR2 are MNHEY and SMNVEV (reference sequence). Trimming stripped 5 bases from V and 0 bases from J, with 7 bases between. There are 13 residues in the CDR3. The CDR3 DNA is TGTGCCAGCAGTAAGATGATGAACACTGAAGCTTTCTTT. The encoded protein is CASSKMMNTEAFF.

The chain recombines TRBV19 with TRBJ1-2, with D tentatively TRBD1 (5 bases). The CDR3 spans 12 residues. Trimming pared 3 bases from V and 7 bases from J, leaving 9 bases between. Germline assignment: CDR1 LNHDA and CDR2 SQIVND (reference sequence). In DNA form, the CDR3 reads TGTGCCAGTAGTATTCTCGGGGGTGGCTACACCTTC. It translates to CASSILGGGYTF.

For the CDR3, the DNA is TGTGCCAGCTCACCGGACGCGGGAGGCTACGAGCAGTACTTC. As protein: CASSPDAGGYEQYF. The V call is TRBV18, the J call TRBJ2-7, with 8 bases matching TRBD2. The ends lost 3 bases at V and 3 bases at J; junction bases unmatched: 4. This CDR3 comprises 14 residues. Germline V CDR1 and CDR2: KGHSH, LQKENI.

The V and J genes are TRBV9 and TRBJ1-4; D not certain. CDR3 size: 16 residues. Germline loops: CDR1 SGDLS, CDR2 YYNGEE. V was clipped by 0 bases and J by 2 bases, with 11 bases between them. CDR3 nucleotides: TGTGCCAGCAGCGTAGACGGTGCCAGGACTAATGAAAAACTGTTTTTT. Translated, it gives CASSVDGARTNEKLFF.

This chain links TRBV9 with TRBJ1-5; 11 bases fit TRBD1. Germline V gene data show CDR1 as SGDLS and CDR2 as YYNGEE. The CDR3 spans 16 residues. V trimming: 3 bases; J trimming: 5 bases; junction bases outside the gene matches: 7. CDR3 loop: CASSATGTGGDQPQHF. CDR3 bases: TGTGCCAGCAGCGCCACCGGGACAGGGGGGGATCAGCCCCAGCATTTT.

The chain recombines TRBV28 with TRBJ1-5; 7 bases fit TRBD1. After removal of 4 bases from V and 3 bases from J, the junction contained 9 bases not matched to a gene. The V gene's germline CDR1 is MDHEN and CDR2 SYDVKM. CDR3 length equals 16 residues. This CDR3 is CASSWGTVGYNQPQHF. The CDR3 region has the DNA TGTGCCAGCAGTTGGGGGACAGTTGGGTACAATCAGCCCCAGCATTTT. Complete variable domain (other parts from reference TRBV28 and TRBJ1-5): DVKVTQSSRYLVKRTGEKVFLECVQDMDHENMFWYRQDPGLGLRLIYFSYDVKMKEKGDIPEGYSVSREKKERFSLILESASTNQTSMYLCASSWGTVGYNQPQHFGDGTRLSIL.

CDR3: CASSDSGGTQYF. The DNA for the CDR3 is TGTGCCAGCAGTGACTCCGGGGGTACGCAGTATTTT. V gene TRBV6-4 combines with J gene TRBJ2-3; D might be TRBD2 (6 bases). The germline V and J ends were trimmed by 0 bases and 8 bases, with 6 bases remaining between them. The germline V gene encodes CDR1 MRHNA and CDR2 SNTAGT. CDR3 length: 12 residues.

The V call is TRBV7-6, the J call TRBJ1-2; 7 positions agree with TRBD1. Germline-derived CDR1 and CDR2 are SGHVS and FNYEAQ. CDR3 length: 18 amino acids. Losses at the gene ends were 0 bases for V and 4 bases for J; bases not matched to a gene: 14. This CDR3 is CASSLAPGQPSRAYGYTF. The CDR3 DNA sequence: TGTGCCAGCAGCTTAGCCCCGGGACAGCCTTCTCGGGCCTATGGCTACACCTTC.

The V call is TRBV5-1, the J call TRBJ1-4; possible D gene TRBD1, 5 bases. CDR3 length: 14 amino acids. V gave up 4 bases and J gave up 3 bases, with 10 bases separating them. CDR1 is SGHRS and CDR2 is YFSETQ in the germline V gene. CDR3 protein: CASSGDGANEKLFF. DNA for the CDR3: TGCGCCAGCAGCGGGGACGGGGCTAATGAAAAACTGTTTTTT.

This chain links TRBV7-6 with TRBJ1-3, with D tentatively TRBD1 (5 bases). Per germline, CDR1 SGHVS and CDR2 FNYEAQ. The ends were cut back, 4 bases at V and 4 bases at J, with 11 bases in the middle. This CDR3 has 14 amino acids. CDR3 amino acids: CASSSGTIGNTIYF. The CDR3, as DNA: TGTGCCAGCAGCTCCGGGACCATCGGAAACACCATATATTTT.

V is TRBV4-1 and J is TRBJ1-4; a weak D match, TRBD1 (6 bases). Germline CDR1 MGHRA, CDR2 YSYEKL. V shed 2 bases and J shed 5 bases, with 12 bases lying between them. The CDR3 has 15 amino acids. CDR3 residues: CASSQSGHVNEKLFF. The CDR3 DNA sequence: TGCGCCAGCAGCCAATCGGGACATGTAAATGAAAAACTGTTTTTT.

V gene TRBV7-9 combines with J gene TRBJ1-4; D is undetermined. Deletions cut 2 bases from V and 3 bases from J, with 7 bases between. Germline V gives CDR1 SEHNR, CDR2 FQNEAQ (reference sequence). The CDR3 has 14 amino acids. CDR3 DNA: TGTGCCAGCAGCTTAAGGGCCCCTAATGAAAAACTGTTTTTT. This translates into CASSLRAPNEKLFF.

The chain employs TRBV6-5 and TRBJ2-5, with 7 bases lining up with TRBD1. The V gene's germline CDR1 is MNHEY and CDR2 SVGAGI. The CDR3 is 13 residues long. The V gene end was trimmed by 4 bases and the J gene end by 3 bases; junction bases not matched to a gene: 2. CDR3: CASSFDREETQYF. The CDR3 region has the DNA TGTGCCAGCAGTTTCGACAGGGAAGAGACCCAGTACTTC.

The chain uses TRBV4-1 and TRBJ1-2; 8 bases align to TRBD1. CDR1 and CDR2 (germline): MGHRA, YSYEKL. The ends lost 3 bases at V and 6 bases at J; junction bases unmatched: 9. The CDR3 totals 15 residues. CDR3 protein: CASSQNQGALDGYTF. DNA for the CDR3: TGCGCCAGCAGCCAGAACCAGGGGGCTTTGGATGGCTACACCTTC.

This clone has just a few counts. The J gene is TRBJ2-1, the V gene TRBV7-2; D gene unclear. There are 13 residues in the CDR3. The V gene's germline CDR1 is SGHTA and CDR2 FQGNSA. V lost 0 bases to trimming and J lost 9 bases, with 9 bases between them. As DNA, the CDR3 is TGTGCCAGCAGCTTAGCGACGGGCTTTGAGCAGTTCTTC. Its protein product is CASSLATGFEQFF.

This chain connects TRBV5-6 to TRBJ2-7; D unresolved. CDR1 SGHDT and CDR2 YYEEEE come from the germline V gene. This CDR3 has 12 residues. The V end was cut by 4 bases, the J end by 4 bases, with 9 bases between. As DNA, the CDR3 is TGTGCCAGCAGCCAGTCGCGTTACGAGCAGTACTTC. This translates into CASSQSRYEQYF.

V is TRBV2 and J is TRBJ1-5; 7 bases agree with TRBD1. Germline V CDR1 and CDR2: SNHLY, FYNNEI. The CDR3 extends over 15 amino acids. The ends lost 6 bases at V and 4 bases at J; junction bases unmatched: 9. CDR3 protein: CASRRGTVSNQPQHF. In DNA form, the CDR3 reads TGTGCCAGCAGACGAGGGACAGTTTCTAATCAGCCCCAGCATTTT.

This clone was seen a handful of times. V and J are TRBV20-1 and TRBJ1-1; D is uncertain. The CDR3 totals 9 residues. Germline CDR1 DFQATT, CDR2 SNEGSKA (reference sequence). V was shortened by 7 bases and J by 2 bases, with 2 bases between the two germline ends. CDR3 coding DNA: TGCAGTGTTAACACTGAAGCTTTCTTT. As protein: CSVNTEAFF.

The chain uses TRBV7-9 and TRBJ2-2, with 10 bases matching TRBD2. The length of the CDR3 is 16 residues. Germline CDR1 SEHNR, CDR2 FQNEAQ (reference sequence). Trimming at V came to 2 bases and at J to 4 bases, leaving 4 bases not matched to a gene. The CDR3 region has the DNA TGTGCCAGCAGCTTAAGCGGGGGGGTGACCACCGGGGAGCTGTTTTTT. Its translation is CASSLSGGVTTGELFF.

This rearrangement joins TRBV19 to TRBJ1-6; 11 bases are a match to TRBD1. V was pared by 3 bases and J by 7 bases, with 5 bases of the junction left unmatched. This CDR3 has 16 amino acids. Germline V CDR1 and CDR2: LNHDA, SQIVND (reference sequence). The CDR3 region has the DNA TGTGCCAGTAGTATTGGGGGACAGGGGGAAAATTCACCCCTCCACTTT. This sequence encodes CASSIGGQGENSPLHF.

This chain links TRBV6-5 with TRBJ1-2; no firm D call. This CDR3 is built from 13 residues. The germline V and J ends were trimmed by 5 bases and 2 bases, with 9 bases remaining between them. Germline V CDR1 and CDR2: MNHEY, SVGAGI. The CDR3 sequence is CASSRYLNYGYTF. The CDR3 DNA reads TGTGCCAGCAGTCGTTACCTGAACTATGGCTACACCTTC.

This clone occurred a few times. The genes are TRBV4-1 and TRBJ2-7; 10 nucleotides line up with TRBD2. V dropped 5 bases and J dropped 3; count of bases not matched to a gene: 7. Germline CDR1 reads MGHRA; CDR2 reads YSYEKL. This CDR3 is built from 15 residues. The CDR3 DNA is TGCGCCAGCAGCAGCGAGCGGGGGGGCCTCTACGAGCAGTACTTC. Its protein product is CASSSERGGLYEQYF.

Here the CDR3 DNA reads TGTGCCAGCAATCGGCCGGGAAGCTCCTACGAGCAGTACTTC. Its protein product is CASNRPGSSYEQYF. The V call is TRBV28, the J call TRBJ2-7; TRBD2 is a possible D gene (5 bases). Trimming left V 7 bases short and J 0 bases short, with 13 bases between. The CDR3 sequence is 14 residues long. Germline V gives CDR1 MDHEN, CDR2 SYDVKM.